This entry features one T cell receptor (beta chain) sequence. Authors' data handling: Nucleated cell counts were estimated from reference gene primer amplification. Assay used: immunoSEQ multiplex PCR; TCRdb lists only in-frame clones, some missing. From that table come the V and J calls and clone size; the DNA was used to work out D and trimming. The sample lists 200,000 or so clones, around 81% seen once, with about 7.7% in the top ten. The sample belongs to a study of blood T cell repertoires in COVID-19. Study in general: The samples span acute and convalescent COVID-19 from the United States, Italy and Spain. Sample material is recorded as cDNA or gDNA derived from T cells, B-cell-depleted T cells, or PBMCs.

The study recruited people aged about 18 to 89 years across approximately 24 US areas. V gave up 6 bases and J gave up 1 base, with 9 bases separating them. The CDR3 has 14 amino acids. The germline CDR1 and CDR2 sequences are MNHEY and SVGEGT. The chain couples TRBV6-2 or TRBV6-3 to TRBJ2-2, with D uncertain. Specimen: PBMCs or T cells enriched from blood (not recorded which). The source is a woman aged 40 to 55 with acute COVID-19. The CDR3 sequence is CASSLFLNTGELFF. CDR3 nucleotide sequence: TGTGCCAGCAGCCTTTTCCTGAACACCGGGGAGCTGTTTTTT.